One sample yielded the 5 T cell receptor beta chains listed below, sequenced in a study of ipilimumab plus nivolumab after autologous stem cell transplantation. The repertoire was sequenced with immunoSEQ multiplex PCR; TCRdb's copy has only in-frame clones and lacks some. Counted here are some 2,100 clones, under 80% occurring once; the ten biggest clones make up 55% to 75%. Sample: PBMCs, taken in a trial of ipilimumab plus nivolumab as post-transplant consolidation. The receptors here all came from a male donor with multiple myeloma.

Turning to this clone: A far larger clone is a single base away, which makes a read error likely. The chain couples TRBV11-1 to TRBJ1-2; D is possibly TRBD1 (5 bases). Between the trimmed V and J ends, which lost 5 bases and 5 bases, there was a span of 12 bases. The CDR3 spans 13 residues. Per the germline V gene, CDR1 is SGHAT and CDR2 is FQDESV (reference sequence). The CDR3 nucleotides read TGTGCCAGCAGCCCAGGAGGGGAGTATGGCTACACCTTC. Its protein is CASSPGGEYGYTF.

The rearrangement joins TRBV19 to TRBJ2-4; 9 bases are a match to TRBD1. From germline, CDR1 is LNHDA and CDR2 SQIVND (reference sequence). There are 15 residues in the CDR3. V shed 5 bases, J shed 6 bases, and the junction held 8 bases outside the gene matches. The CDR3 reads CASSGLGTGINIQYF. The CDR3 DNA follows: TGTGCCAGTAGTGGCTTGGGGACAGGGATAAACATTCAGTACTTC.

The CDR3 sequence is CTSSQGLAGPTGELFF. CDR3 DNA sequence: TGCACCAGCAGCCAAGGGCTAGCGGGACCCACCGGGGAGCTGTTTTTT. V and J are TRBV1 and TRBJ2-2; the D call of TRBD2 is as the table states it, not checked on the DNA. TRBV1 is shown as a pseudogene. The CDR3 has 16 amino acids.

This chain connects TRBV10-2 to TRBJ1-3; D is unclear. The CDR3 spans 14 residues. Looked up from germline, CDR1 is WSHSY and CDR2 is SAAADI. Between the trimmed V and J ends, which lost 3 bases and 1 base, there was a span of 7 bases. The CDR3 region is CASSDWGSGNTIYF. The CDR3 nucleotides are TGCGCCAGCAGTGATTGGGGATCTGGAAACACCATATATTTT.

V and J are TRBV30 and TRBJ2-7, with TRBD2 identical over 12 bases. Trimming at V came to 2 bases and at J to 0 bases, leaving 5 bases not matched to a gene. This CDR3 region has 16 residues. From germline, CDR1 is GTSNPN and CDR2 SVGIG (reference sequence). The CDR3 bases are TGTGCCTGGAGTCCACTAGCGGGAGGAGGCTCCTACGAGCAGTACTTC. Encoded protein: CAWSPLAGGGSYEQYF.